The next 26 T cell receptor beta chains were all read from a single sample in a study of blood T cell repertoires in COVID-19. Libraries were prepared by immunoSEQ multiplex PCR; TCRdb keeps only in-frame clonotypes and omits some of them. Found here are about 36,000 clones, around 90% of them singletons; the top ten hold about 19%. Input material: peripheral blood. Receptors were obtained from a man aged 60 to 75 with acute or convalescent COVID-19.

The chain joins TRBV6-6 to TRBJ1-1; unclear D gene. The CDR3 totals 16 residues. CDR1 and CDR2 (germline): MNHNY, SVGAGI (reference sequence). V lost 10 bases to trimming and J lost 1 base, with 22 bases between them. CDR3 residues: CATGLGGGVKNTEAFF. The CDR3 nucleotides are TGTGCCACGGGCCTGGGAGGCGGCGTAAAGAACACTGAAGCTTTCTTT.

The gene calls are TRBV19 and TRBJ2-3; TRBD1 aligns across 7 bases. The CDR3 has 15 residues. With V trimmed by 6 bases and J by 0 bases, 6 bases remained unmatched. Germline V gene lookup returns CDR1 LNHDA and CDR2 SQIVND (reference sequence). This CDR3 reads CASSLRDRSTDTQYF. DNA for the CDR3: TGTGCCAGTAGCCTCCGGGACAGAAGCACAGATACGCAGTATTTT. Full variable domain (missing parts from reference TRBV19 and TRBJ2-3): DGGITQSPKYLFRKEGQNVTLSCEQNLNHDAMYWYRQDPGQGLRLIYYSQIVNDFQKGDIAEGYSVSREKKESFPLTVTSAQKNPTAFYLCASSLRDRSTDTQYFGPGTRLTVL.

The V call is TRBV18, the J call TRBJ2-7; D is possibly TRBD1 (6 bases). CDR1 KGHSH and CDR2 LQKENI come from the germline V gene. V lost 2 bases and J 6 bases, leaving 14 bases between the germline ends. This CDR3 is built from 14 residues. The CDR3 protein is CASSPEGVGREQYF. CDR3 in DNA: TGTGCCAGCTCACCAGAGGGGGTCGGGCGCGAGCAGTACTTC.

The V call is TRBV5-1, the J call TRBJ2-2; 8 positions match TRBD2. The CDR3 sequence is 16 residues long. V shed 5 bases, J shed 3 bases, and the junction held 9 bases outside the gene matches. The germline V gene has CDR1 SGHRS and CDR2 YFSETQ. CDR3 in amino acids: CASRRTTSGHTGELFF. For the CDR3, the DNA is TGCGCCAGCAGAAGGACCACTAGCGGTCACACCGGGGAGCTGTTTTTT.

In its sample, this clone was seen once. The chain joins TRBV2 to TRBJ2-5, with D possibly matching TRBD1 (7 bases). Trimming removed 7 bases at V and 7 bases at J, with 19 bases between. The CDR3 is 14 residues long. CDR1 is SNHLY and CDR2 is FYNNEI in the germline V gene. CDR3 protein: CASKAGGLDGTQYF. CDR3 nucleotide sequence: TGTGCCAGCAAGGCAGGGGGACTGGATGGGACCCAGTACTTC.

The chain employs TRBV10-3 and TRBJ2-1; TRBD2 agrees at 8 bases. Germline V gene lookup returns CDR1 ENHRY and CDR2 SYGVKD. V trimming: 6 bases; J trimming: 0 bases; junction bases outside the gene matches: 19. The CDR3 is 20 residues long. For the CDR3, the DNA is TGTGCCATCAGGCCATTTCTTGAGGCGGGAGGCCCTAACTCCTACAATGAGCAGTTCTTC. This encodes CAIRPFLEAGGPNSYNEQFF.

V gene TRBV10-2 combines with J gene TRBJ2-2; D possibly corresponds to TRBD1 (6 bases). V gave up 7 bases and J gave up 4 bases, with 25 bases separating them. The CDR3 consists of 18 residues. CDR1 and CDR2 (germline): WSHSY, SAAADI. The CDR3, as DNA: TGCGCCAGCACTATTCTAGGGTTAAGGGGGTCTCGCACCGGGGAGCTGTTTTTT. Its translation is CASTILGLRGSRTGELFF.

The chain joins TRBV28 to TRBJ2-7, with 11 bases fitting TRBD2. Germline V gives CDR1 MDHEN, CDR2 SYDVKM. CDR3 length: 15 amino acids. Trimming removed 1 base from V and 5 bases from J; junction bases left unmatched: 4. The DNA for the CDR3 is TGTGCCAGCAGTTTATTTCTAGCGGGAGGCGACGAGCAGTACTTC. Protein: CASSLFLAGGDEQYF.

This clone was seen just once. V is TRBV7-6 and J is TRBJ2-1; 14 nucleotides align to TRBD2. V dropped 5 bases and J dropped 1; count of bases not matched to a gene: 4. CDR3 size: 17 residues. Germline V gene sequence: CDR1 SGHVS, CDR2 FNYEAQ. The CDR3 nucleotides are TGTGCCAGCAGCCCAGGACTAGCGGGAGGTTCCTACAATGAGCAGTTCTTC. Its translation: CASSPGLAGGSYNEQFF.

The chain carries TRBV24-1 and TRBJ2-5; no definite D call. This CDR3 region has 13 residues. Germline V gives CDR1 KGHDR, CDR2 SFDVKD. The V end was cut by 7 bases, the J end by 4 bases, with 12 bases between. Here the CDR3 reads CATRLNARETQYF. The DNA of the CDR3 is TGTGCCACCAGGCTAAACGCCCGAGAGACCCAGTACTTC.

The gene calls are TRBV19 and TRBJ1-3; D is perhaps TRBD1 (5 bases). The CDR3 is 16 residues long. The germline CDR1 and CDR2 sequences are LNHDA and SQIVND (reference sequence). Trimming removed 6 bases from V and 1 base from J, with 16 bases in between. CDR3 coding DNA: TGTGCCAGTAGCCGGGACTTCAGGCAGTCTGGAAACACCATATATTTT. This sequence encodes CASSRDFRQSGNTIYF.

This clone was found a few times. The chain joins TRBV19 to TRBJ1-1; a weak D match, TRBD1 (6 bases). This CDR3 region has 14 residues. Between the trimmed V and J ends, which lost 5 bases and 1 base, there was a span of 11 bases. Germline V gene sequence: CDR1 LNHDA, CDR2 SQIVND (reference sequence). CDR3 loop: CASSVNRENTEAFF. CDR3 in DNA: TGTGCCAGTAGTGTGAACAGGGAGAACACTGAAGCTTTCTTT.

The V call is TRBV7-6, the J call TRBJ2-1; 10 bases are shared with TRBD2. Per the germline V gene, CDR1 is SGHVS and CDR2 is FNYEAQ. V lost 5 bases and J lost 2; bases outside the gene matches: 9. The CDR3 covers 17 residues. CDR3 loop: CASSPDTGLAAYNEQFF. The CDR3 coding sequence is TGTGCCAGCAGCCCCGATACTGGACTAGCGGCCTACAATGAGCAGTTCTTC.

The V call is TRBV19, the J call TRBJ1-1; D is possibly TRBD1 (5 bases). Germline V gives CDR1 LNHDA, CDR2 SQIVND (reference sequence). The V gene lost 6 bases and the J gene lost 2 bases, with 13 bases spanning the gap. The CDR3 spans 14 residues. DNA of the CDR3: TGTGCCAGTAGGCTCGGACACCAAAACACTGAAGCTTTCTTT. It translates to CASRLGHQNTEAFF.

This clone was seen just once. J is TRBJ2-7 and V is TRBV2; TRBD2 aligns across 7 bases. The CDR3 is 13 residues long. Germline V gives CDR1 SNHLY, CDR2 FYNNEI. V shed 6 bases, J shed 2 bases, and the junction held 4 bases outside the gene matches. The CDR3 region is CASRASGTYEQYF. In nucleotides, the CDR3 is TGTGCCAGCAGGGCTAGCGGTACCTACGAGCAGTACTTC.

This rearrangement joins TRBV19 to TRBJ1-1; 11 positions agree with TRBD1. J was trimmed by 2 bases and V by 5 bases; bases with no gene match: 10. CDR3 size: 17 residues. CDR1 and CDR2 (germline): LNHDA, SQIVND (reference sequence). The CDR3 spells CASSHRTGGLTNTEAFF. The CDR3 coding sequence is TGTGCCAGTAGTCACCGGACAGGGGGCTTGACAAACACTGAAGCTTTCTTT.

J is TRBJ1-4 and V is TRBV3-1 (or the pseudogene TRBV3-2); D remains unclear. The CDR3 contains 22 residues. V was trimmed by 0 bases and J by 3 bases, leaving 29 bases between them. Germline CDR1 is LGHDT and CDR2 is YNNKEL (reference sequence). CDR3 DNA sequence: TGTGCCAGCAGCCAAGATCGGCTTTGGTCCTCACGGAGGATGGATGCTAATGAAAAACTGTTTTTT. It encodes CASSQDRLWSSRRMDANEKLFF.

The rearrangement joins TRBV10-1 to TRBJ2-7; 8 nucleotides match TRBD1. In germline, CDR1 is WNHNN, CDR2 SYGVQD (reference sequence). With V trimmed by 10 bases and J by 7 bases, 18 bases remained unmatched. This CDR3 region has 15 residues. In nucleotides, the CDR3 is TGCGCCAATGACTTCAGGGGGCGAAGTCGGTATGAGCAGTACGTC. Translated: CANDFRGRSRYEQYV.

The chain has TRBV11-2 and TRBJ2-2, with TRBD1 as a possible D gene (6 bases). V lost 0 bases and J 5 bases, leaving 16 bases between the germline ends. The V gene's germline CDR1 is SGHAT and CDR2 FQNNGV. This CDR3 region has 17 residues. DNA for the CDR3: TGTGCCAGCAGCTTAGATCTCTTGGGGGCAAAAACCGGGGAGCTGTTTTTT. It codes for CASSLDLLGAKTGELFF.

The chain links TRBV29-1 to TRBJ1-5; a weak D match, TRBD1 (6 bases). The germline V gene encodes CDR1 SQVTM and CDR2 ANQGSEA. CDR3 length equals 15 residues. Trimming removed 4 bases from V and 2 bases from J, with 15 bases in between. The DNA for the CDR3 is TGCAGCGTTGTTATAGGTGGACAGCGCAATCAGCCCCAGCATTTT. It is translated as CSVVIGGQRNQPQHF.

The chain recombines TRBV7-6 with TRBJ1-4; D perhaps matches TRBD1 (5 bases). Trimming shortened V by 5 bases and J by 8 bases, and 18 bases separated the two germline ends. This CDR3 is 15 amino acids long. Germline loops: CDR1 SGHVS, CDR2 FNYEAQ. CDR3 sequence reads: CASSLLGEGGEKLFF. CDR3 sequence (DNA): TGTGCCAGCAGCCTACTAGGGGAGGGAGGCGAAAAACTGTTTTTT.

The J gene is TRBJ2-3, the V gene TRBV10-3; 8 positions match TRBD2. CDR3 length: 14 residues. From germline, CDR1 is ENHRY and CDR2 SYGVKD. V trimming: 2 bases; J trimming: 4 bases; junction bases outside the gene matches: 2. CDR3 residues: CAISEREGSDTQYF. CDR3 DNA: TGTGCCATCAGTGAGCGGGAGGGCTCAGATACGCAGTATTTT.

The V and J genes are TRBV5-1 and TRBJ2-4; no clear D gene. The length of the CDR3 is 14 residues. V lost 1 base and J lost 8, with 13 bases in between. Germline CDR1 reads SGHRS; CDR2 reads YFSETQ. The CDR3 spells CASSLRSPGDIQYF. DNA for the CDR3: TGCGCCAGCAGCTTGAGGTCTCCTGGAGACATTCAGTACTTC.

This chain joins TRBV19 and TRBJ2-5; perhaps TRBD2 as D (5 bases). The germline V gene has CDR1 LNHDA and CDR2 SQIVND (reference sequence). V dropped 2 bases and J dropped 4 bases, with 11 bases sitting between them. The CDR3 is made up of 14 amino acids. The CDR3 sequence is CASSILRERETQYF. The CDR3 coding sequence is TGTGCCAGTAGTATATTACGGGAACGAGAGACCCAGTACTTC.

The chain joins TRBV5-8 to TRBJ2-1, with TRBD1 identical over 7 bases. This CDR3 is 15 amino acids long. V lost 7 bases to trimming and J lost 4 bases; unmatched junction nucleotides: 11. Germline V gene data show CDR1 as SGHTS and CDR2 as YDEGEE. The CDR3 here is CASSPLWDRYNEQFF. CDR3 sequence (DNA): TGTGCCAGCTCCCCCTTATGGGACAGATACAATGAGCAGTTCTTC.

This clone was recorded a few times. The chain combines TRBV10-1 with TRBJ1-1; TRBD1 agrees at 7 bases. Per germline, CDR1 WNHNN and CDR2 SYGVQD (reference sequence). The CDR3 runs 15 residues. V shed 4 bases, J shed 1 base, and the junction held 6 bases outside the gene matches. CDR3 loop: CASSGWDSGNTEAFF. For the CDR3, the DNA is TGCGCCAGCAGTGGATGGGACAGCGGGAACACTGAAGCTTTCTTT.